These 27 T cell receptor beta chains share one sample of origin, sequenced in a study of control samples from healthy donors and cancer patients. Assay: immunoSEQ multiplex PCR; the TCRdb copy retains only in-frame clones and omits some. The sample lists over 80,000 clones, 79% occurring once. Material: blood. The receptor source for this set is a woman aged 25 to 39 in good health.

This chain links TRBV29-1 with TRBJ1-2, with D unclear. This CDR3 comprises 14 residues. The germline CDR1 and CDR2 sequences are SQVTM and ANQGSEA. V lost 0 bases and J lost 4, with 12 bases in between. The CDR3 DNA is TGCAGCGTTGAAGACGGGGTAAGGAGCTATGGCTACACCTTC. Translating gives CSVEDGVRSYGYTF.

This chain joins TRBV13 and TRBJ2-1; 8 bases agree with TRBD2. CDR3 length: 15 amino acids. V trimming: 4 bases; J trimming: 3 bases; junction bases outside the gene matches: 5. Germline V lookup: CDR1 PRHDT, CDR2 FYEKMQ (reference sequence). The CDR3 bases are TGTGCCAGCAGCTACGGGACTAGGGGCTACAATGAGCAGTTCTTC. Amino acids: CASSYGTRGYNEQFF.

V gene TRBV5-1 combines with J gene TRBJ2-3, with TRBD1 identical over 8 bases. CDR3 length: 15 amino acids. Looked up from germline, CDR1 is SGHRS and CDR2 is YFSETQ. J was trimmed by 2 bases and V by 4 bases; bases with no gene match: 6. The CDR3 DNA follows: TGCGCCAGCAGCGCCGGGACAGGATACACAGATACGCAGTATTTT. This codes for CASSAGTGYTDTQYF.

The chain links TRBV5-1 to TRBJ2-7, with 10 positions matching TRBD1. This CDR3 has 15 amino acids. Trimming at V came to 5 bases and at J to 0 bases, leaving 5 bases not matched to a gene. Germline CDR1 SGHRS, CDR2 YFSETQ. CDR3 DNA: TGCGCCAGCAGGGGGGGGACAGGGGACTCCTACGAGCAGTACTTC. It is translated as CASRGGTGDSYEQYF.

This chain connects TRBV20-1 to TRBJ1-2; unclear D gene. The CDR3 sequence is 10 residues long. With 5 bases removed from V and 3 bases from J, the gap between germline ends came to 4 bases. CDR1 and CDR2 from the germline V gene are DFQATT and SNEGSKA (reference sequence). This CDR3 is CSAPDYGYTF. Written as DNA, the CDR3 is TGCAGTGCTCCGGACTATGGCTACACCTTC.

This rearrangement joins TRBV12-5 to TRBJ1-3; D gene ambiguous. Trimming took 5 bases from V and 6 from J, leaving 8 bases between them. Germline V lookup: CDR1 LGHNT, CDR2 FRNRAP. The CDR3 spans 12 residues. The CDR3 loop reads CASGPLANTIYF. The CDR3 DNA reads TGTGCTAGTGGTCCACTTGCAAACACCATATATTTT. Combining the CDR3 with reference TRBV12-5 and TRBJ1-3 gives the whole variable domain DARVTQTPRHKVTEMGQEVTMRCQPILGHNTVFWYRQTMMQGLELLAYFRNRAPLDDSGMPKDRFSAEMPDATLATLKIQPSEPRDSAVYFCASGPLANTIYFGEGSWLTVV.

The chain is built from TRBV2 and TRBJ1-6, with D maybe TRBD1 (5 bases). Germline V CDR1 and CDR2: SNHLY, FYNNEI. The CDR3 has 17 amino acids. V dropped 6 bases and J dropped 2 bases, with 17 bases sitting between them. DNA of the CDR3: TGTGCCAGCAGCTACACCGCCGACAGCACCTATAATTCACCCCTCCACTTT. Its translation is CASSYTADSTYNSPLHF.

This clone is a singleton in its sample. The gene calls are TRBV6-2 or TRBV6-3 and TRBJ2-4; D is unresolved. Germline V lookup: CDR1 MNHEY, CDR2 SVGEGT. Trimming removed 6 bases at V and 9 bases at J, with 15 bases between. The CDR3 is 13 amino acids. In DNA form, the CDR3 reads TGTGCCAGCAGCCCCGGACCGAGAGGCATTCAGTACTTC. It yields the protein CASSPGPRGIQYF.

The CDR3 loop reads CASSLARRGKNTEAFF. For the CDR3, the DNA is TGTGCCAGCAGCTTAGCGCGTCGCGGGAAGAACACTGAAGCTTTCTTT. The V gene is TRBV7-2, the J gene TRBJ1-1; the D is unclear. V lost 0 bases, J lost 1 base, and 12 bases lay in between. CDR3 length equals 16 residues. Germline V lookup: CDR1 SGHTA, CDR2 FQGNSA.

This CDR3 is CASSIPNIYGYTF. The DNA for the CDR3 is TGTGCCAGTAGTATCCCGAACATCTATGGCTACACCTTC. This chain links TRBV19 with TRBJ1-2; D not resolved. The V gene's germline CDR1 is LNHDA and CDR2 SQIVND (reference sequence). Trimming took off 3 bases at V and 4 bases at J, with 9 bases between the two ends. The CDR3 length is 13 residues.

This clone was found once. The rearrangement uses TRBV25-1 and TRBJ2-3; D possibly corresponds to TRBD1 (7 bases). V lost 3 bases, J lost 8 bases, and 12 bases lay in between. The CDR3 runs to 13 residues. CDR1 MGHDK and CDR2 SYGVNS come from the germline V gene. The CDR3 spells CASSENRGGTQYF. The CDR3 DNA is TGTGCCAGCAGTGAGAACAGGGGAGGTACGCAGTATTTT.

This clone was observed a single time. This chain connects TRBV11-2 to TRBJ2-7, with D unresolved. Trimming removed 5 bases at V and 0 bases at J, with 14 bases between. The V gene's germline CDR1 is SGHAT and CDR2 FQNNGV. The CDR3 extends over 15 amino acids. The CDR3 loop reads CASSMTDGSSYEQYF. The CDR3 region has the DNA TGTGCCAGCAGCATGACGGACGGCAGCTCCTACGAGCAGTACTTC.

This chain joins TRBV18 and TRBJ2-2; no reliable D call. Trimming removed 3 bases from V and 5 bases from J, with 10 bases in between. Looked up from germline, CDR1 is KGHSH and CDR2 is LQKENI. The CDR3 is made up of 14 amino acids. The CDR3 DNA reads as TGTGCCAGCTCACCCAACGACGGAACCGGGGAGCTGTTTTTT. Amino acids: CASSPNDGTGELFF.

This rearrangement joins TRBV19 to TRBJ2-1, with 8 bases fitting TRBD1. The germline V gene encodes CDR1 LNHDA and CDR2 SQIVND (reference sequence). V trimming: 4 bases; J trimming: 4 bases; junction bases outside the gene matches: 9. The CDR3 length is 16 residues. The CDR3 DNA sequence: TGTGCCAGTAGTAGGGACAGGCGGTTCCAATACAATGAGCAGTTCTTC. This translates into CASSRDRRFQYNEQFF.

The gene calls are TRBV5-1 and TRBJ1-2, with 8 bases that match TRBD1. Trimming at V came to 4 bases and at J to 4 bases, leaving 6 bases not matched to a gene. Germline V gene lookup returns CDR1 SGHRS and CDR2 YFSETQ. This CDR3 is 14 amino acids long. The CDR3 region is CASSPGQGPYGYTF. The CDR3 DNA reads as TGCGCCAGCAGCCCTGGACAGGGTCCCTATGGCTACACCTTC.

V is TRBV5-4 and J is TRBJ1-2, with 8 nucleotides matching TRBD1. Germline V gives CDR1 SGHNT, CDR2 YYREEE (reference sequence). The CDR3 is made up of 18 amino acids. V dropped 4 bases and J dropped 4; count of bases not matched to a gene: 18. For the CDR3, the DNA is TGTGCCAGCAGCGTAGGACAGGGTTTAGGGACAAGTGGCTATGGCTACACCTTC. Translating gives CASSVGQGLGTSGYGYTF.

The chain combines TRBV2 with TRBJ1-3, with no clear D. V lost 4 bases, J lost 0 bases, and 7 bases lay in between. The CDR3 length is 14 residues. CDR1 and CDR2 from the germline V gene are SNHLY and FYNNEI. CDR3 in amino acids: CASSAGISGNTIYF. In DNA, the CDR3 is TGTGCCAGCAGTGCGGGCATCTCTGGAAACACCATATATTTT.

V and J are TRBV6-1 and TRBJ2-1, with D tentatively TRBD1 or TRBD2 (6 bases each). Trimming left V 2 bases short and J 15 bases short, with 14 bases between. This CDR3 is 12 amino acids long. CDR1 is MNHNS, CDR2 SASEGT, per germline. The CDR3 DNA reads TGTGCCAGCAGTGAATCTGAGGGGGGTCGGTTCTTC. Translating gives CASSESEGGRFF.

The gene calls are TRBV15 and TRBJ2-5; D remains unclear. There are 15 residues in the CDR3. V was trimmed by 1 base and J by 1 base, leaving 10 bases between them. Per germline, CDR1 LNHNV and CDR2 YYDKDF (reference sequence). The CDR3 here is CATSRATETQETQYF. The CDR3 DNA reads TGTGCCACCAGCAGAGCGACCGAAACCCAAGAGACCCAGTACTTC.

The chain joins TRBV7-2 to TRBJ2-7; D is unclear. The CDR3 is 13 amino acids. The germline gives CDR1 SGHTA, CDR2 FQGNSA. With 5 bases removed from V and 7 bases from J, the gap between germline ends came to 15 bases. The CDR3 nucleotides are TGTGCCAGCAGCCCCTCCTTATTATGGGAGCAGTACTTC. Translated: CASSPSLLWEQYF.

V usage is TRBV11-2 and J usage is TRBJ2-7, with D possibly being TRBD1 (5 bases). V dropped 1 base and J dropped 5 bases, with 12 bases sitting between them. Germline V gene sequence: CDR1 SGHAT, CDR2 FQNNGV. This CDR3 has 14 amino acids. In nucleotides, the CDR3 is TGTGCCAGCAGCTTAGTTGTCCAGGGCCACGAGCAGTACTTC. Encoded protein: CASSLVVQGHEQYF.

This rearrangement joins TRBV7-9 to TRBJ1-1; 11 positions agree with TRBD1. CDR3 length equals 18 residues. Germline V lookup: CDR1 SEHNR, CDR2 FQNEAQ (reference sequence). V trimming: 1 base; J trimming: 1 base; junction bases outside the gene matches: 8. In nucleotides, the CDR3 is TGTGCCAGCAGCTTAGGAAGGACAGGGGGCGCGGGGAACACTGAAGCTTTCTTT. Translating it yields CASSLGRTGGAGNTEAFF.

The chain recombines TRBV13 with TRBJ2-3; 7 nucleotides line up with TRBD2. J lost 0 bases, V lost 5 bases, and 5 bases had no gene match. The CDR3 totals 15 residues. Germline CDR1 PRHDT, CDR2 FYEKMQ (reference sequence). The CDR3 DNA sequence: TGTGCCAGCAGCCCCCCGGGACTAAGCACAGATACGCAGTATTTT. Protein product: CASSPPGLSTDTQYF.

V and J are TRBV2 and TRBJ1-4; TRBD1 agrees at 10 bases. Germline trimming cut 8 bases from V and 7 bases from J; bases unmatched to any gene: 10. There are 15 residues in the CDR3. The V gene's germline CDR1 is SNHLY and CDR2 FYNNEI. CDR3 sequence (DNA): TGTGCCAGCCAAGGTCTCGACAGGGGGCGTGAAAAACTGTTTTTT. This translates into CASQGLDRGREKLFF. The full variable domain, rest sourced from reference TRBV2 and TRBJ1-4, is EPEVTQTPSHQVTQMGQEVILRCVPISNHLYFYWYRQILGQKVEFLVSFYNNEISEKSEIFDDQFSVERPDGSNFTLKIRSTKLEDSAMYFCASQGLDRGREKLFFGSGTQLSVL.

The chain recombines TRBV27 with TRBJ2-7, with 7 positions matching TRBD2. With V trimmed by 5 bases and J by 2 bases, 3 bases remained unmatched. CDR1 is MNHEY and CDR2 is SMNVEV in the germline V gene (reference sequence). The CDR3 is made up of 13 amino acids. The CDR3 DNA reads TGTGCCAGCAGTCCCCGGGGGGCCTACGAGCAGTACTTC. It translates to CASSPRGAYEQYF.

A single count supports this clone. CDR3: CASSLGTSGGYNEQFF. In DNA form, the CDR3 reads TGCGCCAGCAGCTTGGGGACTAGCGGGGGTTACAATGAGCAGTTCTTC. The V and J genes are TRBV5-1 and TRBJ2-1; TRBD2 aligns across 13 bases. Trimming cost V 0 bases and J 4 bases; bases outside gene matches: 1. Germline CDR1 is SGHRS and CDR2 is YFSETQ. This CDR3 is 16 amino acids long.

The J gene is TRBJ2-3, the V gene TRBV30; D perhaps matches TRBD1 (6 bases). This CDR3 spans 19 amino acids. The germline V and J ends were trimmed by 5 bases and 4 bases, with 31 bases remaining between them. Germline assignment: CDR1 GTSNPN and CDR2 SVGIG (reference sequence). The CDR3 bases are TGTGCCTGGGGTAGGGACAAGGGTATCGGTGTGGCAGTGGCAGATACGCAGTATTTT. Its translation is CAWGRDKGIGVAVADTQYF.